Here is one T cell receptor beta chain with its context. Original processing methods: From reference gene primer amplification, estimates of nucleated cell counts were derived. Only in-frame clones appear in the TCRdb table, and some are missing; sequencing was by immunoSEQ multiplex PCR. V, J and clone size are taken as reported in that table, and D and trimming were inferred from the DNA itself. This sample has approximately 300,000 clones, with 85% to 90% found just once. Which cohort a participant joined came from the clinical history participants gave. Donors in Cohort 3 counted as recovered after two negative PCRs, clearance, or symptom resolution. This entry comes from a study of blood T cell repertoires in COVID-19. On the study more broadly: Samples representing acute and convalescent COVID-19 were sourced from the United States, Italy and Spain.

Losses at the gene ends were 4 bases for V and 1 base for J; bases not matched to a gene: 5. The CDR3 is 16 amino acids. Germline V CDR1 and CDR2: SEHNR, FQNEAQ (reference sequence). What was sequenced was PBMCs or T cells enriched from blood (not recorded which). This TCR was sampled from a woman aged 18-30 years who had recovered from COVID-19. The rearrangement uses TRBV7-9 and TRBJ2-7, with 12 nucleotides matching TRBD2. The CDR3 region is CASSSRTSGVSYEQYF. The CDR3 DNA follows: TGTGCCAGCAGCTCCCGGACTAGCGGGGTTTCCTACGAGCAGTACTTC. The full variable domain, in which reference TRBV7-9 and TRBJ2-7 provide the parts outside the CDR3, is DTGVSQNPRHKITKRGQNVTFRCDPISEHNRLYWYRQTLGQGPEFLTYFQNEAQLEKSRLLSDRFSAERPKGSFSTLEIQRTEQGDSAMYLCASSSRTSGVSYEQYFGPGTRLTVT.